This record concerns one T cell receptor beta chain sequence. The data are from a study of blood T cell repertoires in COVID-19. The wider study: Sites across the United States, Italy and Spain contributed samples from acute and convalescent COVID-19. The analysed material was cDNA or gDNA that came from T cells, B-cell-depleted T cells, or PBMCs.

The CDR3 totals 18 residues. Germline V gene lookup returns CDR1 MGHDK and CDR2 SYGVNS. The V gene end was trimmed by 0 bases and the J gene end by 6 bases; junction bases not matched to a gene: 11. As originally analysed: Estimation of nucleated cell counts was performed using reference gene primer amplification. Method: immunoSEQ multiplex PCR; TCRdb's copy keeps in-frame clones and lacks some. The DNA gave D and trimming, while V, J and clone size come from that table. The sample contains around 200,000 clones, about 83% of which appear only once. Material for sequencing was peripheral blood. The receptor's source is a woman in her thirties or forties with active or convalescent COVID-19. V usage is TRBV25-1 and J usage is TRBJ1-6, with 7 nucleotides matching TRBD1. The CDR3 coding sequence is TGTGCCAGCAGTGAATACCCCCATTCGACAGGGTTTAATTCACCCCTCCACTTT. This encodes CASSEYPHSTGFNSPLHF.